Listed here are 27 T cell receptor beta chains from one sample, sequenced in a study of T cell responses to AZD1222 COVID-19 vaccine. The data were produced by immunoSEQ multiplex PCR, yet TCRdb's version contains in-frame clones alone and is incomplete. The sample records some 180,000 clones, over 85% being singletons. Sequenced material: peripheral blood, taken on day 0 of AZD1222 vaccination. These receptor sequences come from an adult in good health.

The chain couples TRBV27 to TRBJ1-2; the D gene is possibly TRBD1 (6 bases). CDR1 and CDR2 from the germline V gene are MNHEY and SMNVEV (reference sequence). Trimming shortened V by 6 bases and J by 4 bases, and 15 bases separated the two germline ends. The CDR3 loop spans 14 amino acids. CDR3 bases: TGTGCCAGCAGCTGGGGCAGGGGTTCCTATGGCTACACCTTC. It codes for CASSWGRGSYGYTF.

A single count supports this clone. The sample has other DNA sequences that encode this CDR3 too. The V gene is TRBV7-2, the J gene TRBJ2-7, with 10 bases identical to TRBD2. Trimming at V came to 1 base and at J to 3 bases, leaving 3 bases not matched to a gene. Germline V gene data show CDR1 as SGHTA and CDR2 as FQGNSA. The CDR3 is 15 residues long. The CDR3 here is CASSLGASGGYEQYF. In DNA form, the CDR3 reads TGTGCCAGCAGCTTAGGAGCTAGCGGGGGCTACGAGCAGTACTTC.

This chain connects TRBV24-1 to TRBJ2-3, with 12 nucleotides matching TRBD2. Trimming cost V 2 bases and J 4 bases; bases outside gene matches: 6. In germline, CDR1 is KGHDR, CDR2 SFDVKD. The CDR3 length is 17 residues. The CDR3 loop is CATSDSLAGGPADTQYF. CDR3 bases: TGTGCCACCAGTGATTCCCTAGCGGGAGGGCCTGCAGATACGCAGTATTTT.

The chain combines TRBV5-6 with TRBJ1-1; 8 positions agree with TRBD1. After removal of 1 base from V and 0 bases from J, the junction contained 2 bases not matched to a gene. Germline loops: CDR1 SGHDT, CDR2 YYEEEE. CDR3 length: 15 residues. CDR3 sequence: CASSLSRGLNTEAFF. CDR3 DNA sequence: TGTGCCAGCAGCTTGAGCAGGGGGCTGAACACTGAAGCTTTCTTT.

The V call is TRBV5-1, the J call TRBJ2-3; D is unresolved. CDR1 is SGHRS and CDR2 is YFSETQ in the germline V gene. V was trimmed by 6 bases and J by 4 bases, leaving 21 bases between them. The CDR3 has 16 residues. The CDR3 coding sequence is TGCGCCAGCACCCCCCCTGGAGATGGTATTTCAGATACGCAGTATTTT. Amino acid sequence: CASTPPGDGISDTQYF.

This chain connects TRBV2 to TRBJ1-5; D may be TRBD1 (6 bases). The V end lost 7 bases, the J end lost 4 bases, and 14 bases lay between the germline ends. This CDR3 spans 14 amino acids. CDR1 is SNHLY, CDR2 FYNNEI, per germline. The CDR3 bases are TGTGCCAGCACCGAGGGGCAGGGGAATCAGCCCCAGCATTTT. Residues: CASTEGQGNQPQHF.

The sample holds one count of this clone. V and J are TRBV7-9 and TRBJ1-2, with D tentatively TRBD1 (6 bases). Deletions cut 8 bases from V and 4 bases from J, with 17 bases between. CDR3 length equals 14 residues. Germline CDR1 is SEHNR and CDR2 is FQNEAQ (reference sequence). This chain's CDR3 is CASGGLAAGYGYTF. The CDR3 DNA reads as TGTGCCAGCGGGGGCCTCGCAGCGGGCTATGGCTACACCTTC.

In the case of this clone: One end of the junction fails to match germline, which may point to a read error. This chain links TRBV19 with TRBJ2-1; the match to TRBD1 covers 8 bases. CDR3 length: 12 amino acids. Germline CDR1 LNHDA, CDR2 SQIVND (reference sequence). CDR3 in amino acids: CASSLQGAGAVF. The CDR3 DNA is TGTGCCAGTAGTCTGCAGGGGGCAGGGGCGGTCTTC.

The J gene is TRBJ1-5, the V gene TRBV24-1; D is ambiguous. V shed 5 bases and J shed 6 bases, with 4 bases lying between them. CDR3 length equals 11 residues. CDR1 is KGHDR and CDR2 is SFDVKD in the germline V gene. The CDR3 nucleotides read TGTGCCACCAGTGTAAGTCAGCCCCAGCATTTT. Translated: CATSVSQPQHF.

The genes are TRBV5-1 and TRBJ1-6, with D unclear. CDR3 size: 14 residues. The ends were cut back, 0 bases at V and 5 bases at J, with 6 bases in the middle. CDR1 and CDR2 (germline): SGHRS, YFSETQ. CDR3 DNA: TGCGCCAGCAGCTTGGACGCAGATAATTCACCCCTCCACTTT. This translates into CASSLDADNSPLHF.

The chain employs TRBV27 and TRBJ2-7; D might be TRBD1 or TRBD2, each matching 7 bases. The CDR3 loop spans 13 amino acids. V lost 5 bases, J lost 7 bases, and 15 bases lay in between. Germline V lookup: CDR1 MNHEY, CDR2 SMNVEV (reference sequence). The DNA of the CDR3 is TGTGCCAGCAGTCCTAACAGGGGAGGGGAGCAGTACTTC. Encoded protein: CASSPNRGGEQYF.

This sequence joins TRBV2 and TRBJ2-7; unclear D gene. This CDR3 is built from 12 residues. Germline V gene data show CDR1 as SNHLY and CDR2 as FYNNEI. The V end was cut by 6 bases, the J end by 6 bases, with 12 bases between. The CDR3 DNA follows: TGTGCCAGCAGCCGATCGAACCGCGAGCAGTACTTC. Translated: CASSRSNREQYF.

The V gene is TRBV5-1, the J gene TRBJ2-1; TRBD2 agrees at 12 bases. From germline, CDR1 is SGHRS and CDR2 YFSETQ. The CDR3 is 17 residues long. Trimming removed 4 bases from V and 6 bases from J; junction bases left unmatched: 11. The DNA for the CDR3 is TGCGCCAGCAGCCCTCCTCAACTAGCGGGAGGCGGCAATGAGCAGTTCTTC. As protein: CASSPPQLAGGGNEQFF.

The rearrangement uses TRBV7-2 and TRBJ2-5; tentatively, D is TRBD2 (5 bases). CDR1 and CDR2 (germline): SGHTA, FQGNSA. The CDR3 is 14 residues long. The DNA for the CDR3 is TGTGCTACCACTCCGGGGTACCTTCAAGAGACCCAGTACTTC. Translating it yields CATTPGYLQETQYF. The full variable domain, in which reference TRBV7-2 and TRBJ2-5 provide the parts outside the CDR3, is GAGVSQSPSNKVTEKGKDVELRCDPISGHTALYWYRQSLGQGLEFLIYFQGNSAPDKSGLPSDRFSAERTGGSVSTLTIQRTQQEDSAVYLCATTPGYLQETQYFGPGTRLLVL.

This chain joins TRBV9 and TRBJ1-2, with D unresolved. The CDR3 extends over 14 amino acids. Germline CDR1 and CDR2: SGDLS and YYNGEE. V lost 0 bases and J 5 bases, leaving 11 bases between the germline ends. This chain's CDR3 is CASSVDQRGYGYTF. CDR3 coding DNA: TGTGCCAGCAGCGTAGATCAGCGGGGTTATGGCTACACCTTC.

The genes are TRBV19 and TRBJ2-2, with 10 bases fitting TRBD2. CDR1 and CDR2 from the germline V gene are LNHDA and SQIVND (reference sequence). The CDR3 contains 16 residues. V dropped 4 bases and J dropped 5; count of bases not matched to a gene: 7. The CDR3 region has the DNA TGTGCCAGTAGTACTAGCGGGAGACTGGTGACCGGGGAGCTGTTTTTT. As protein: CASSTSGRLVTGELFF.

The rearrangement joins TRBV7-2 to TRBJ1-2; 9 nucleotides align to TRBD1. CDR1 is SGHTA, CDR2 FQGNSA, per germline. J lost 6 bases, V lost 0 bases, and 5 bases had no gene match. The CDR3 spans 15 residues. The CDR3, as DNA: TGTGCCAGCAGCTTAGCGGTGGGACAGGGTGATGGCTACACCTTC. Protein product: CASSLAVGQGDGYTF.

V usage is TRBV5-4 and J usage is TRBJ2-7, with D perhaps matching TRBD1 (7 bases). V gave up 4 bases and J gave up 2 bases, with 16 bases separating them. The CDR3 runs to 15 residues. Germline CDR1 and CDR2: SGHNT and YYREEE (reference sequence). CDR3 amino acids: CASSPGGTEAYEQYF. The CDR3 DNA is TGTGCCAGCAGCCCTGGGGGGACAGAGGCCTACGAGCAGTACTTC.

This chain joins TRBV3-1 (or the pseudogene TRBV3-2) and TRBJ1-1; D remains ambiguous. Germline CDR1 is LGHDT and CDR2 is YNNKEL (reference sequence). The CDR3 contains 14 residues. Trimming removed 1 base from V and 0 bases from J, with 6 bases in between. CDR3 sequence reads: CASSQGGLNTEAFF. The CDR3 DNA reads TGTGCCAGCAGCCAAGGCGGCCTGAACACTGAAGCTTTCTTT.

The chain is built from TRBV5-1 and TRBJ2-6; D gene ambiguous. This CDR3 spans 17 amino acids. V gave up 2 bases and J gave up 4 bases, with 16 bases separating them. Germline V lookup: CDR1 SGHRS, CDR2 YFSETQ. In nucleotides, the CDR3 is TGCGCCAGCAGCTTTGGGTCCGCCTTTTTAGGGGCCAACGTCCTGACTTTC. Residues: CASSFGSAFLGANVLTF.

This chain uses TRBV7-8 with TRBJ1-6; D might be TRBD1 (6 bases). Trimming removed 2 bases from V and 8 bases from J, with 25 bases in between. The CDR3 extends over 19 amino acids. Germline V gene data show CDR1 as SGHVS and CDR2 as FQNEAQ. Here the CDR3 reads CASSLKIPRGPLSHSPLHF. The CDR3 nucleotides read TGTGCCAGCAGCTTAAAGATCCCGCGGGGGCCGTTGTCCCATTCACCCCTCCACTTT. Full variable domain (missing parts from reference TRBV7-8 and TRBJ1-6): GAGVSQSPRYKVAKRGQDVALRCDPISGHVSLFWYQQALGQGPEFLTYFQNEAQLDKSGLPSDRFFAERPEGSVSTLKIQRTQQEDSAVYLCASSLKIPRGPLSHSPLHFGNGTRLTVT.

J is TRBJ2-1 and V is TRBV19; 9 bases are a match to TRBD2. Germline loops: CDR1 LNHDA, CDR2 SQIVND (reference sequence). The CDR3 has 12 amino acids. The V and J ends lost 6 bases and 14 bases, in that order; junction bases with no gene match: 8. CDR3: CASRQAPSGKFF. Here the CDR3 DNA reads TGTGCCAGTAGACAAGCCCCTAGCGGGAAGTTCTTC. Together with reference TRBV19 and TRBJ2-1, the CDR3 gives the full variable domain: DGGITQSPKYLFRKEGQNVTLSCEQNLNHDAMYWYRQDPGQGLRLIYYSQIVNDFQKGDIAEGYSVSREKKESFPLTVTSAQKNPTAFYLCASRQAPSGKFFGPGTRLTVL.

The V call is TRBV18, the J call TRBJ2-1, with TRBD2 matching over 13 bases. V lost 1 base to trimming and J lost 7 bases; unmatched junction nucleotides: 4. Germline assignment: CDR1 KGHSH and CDR2 LQKENI. CDR3 size: 16 residues. CDR3 sequence reads: CASSPRTSGSWNEQFF. CDR3 in DNA: TGTGCCAGCTCACCACGGACTAGCGGGAGTTGGAATGAGCAGTTCTTC.

This chain links TRBV11-2 with TRBJ1-5, with TRBD1 identical over 8 bases. The germline CDR1 and CDR2 sequences are SGHAT and FQNNGV. The V and J ends lost 2 bases and 8 bases, in that order; junction bases with no gene match: 14. This CDR3 spans 17 amino acids. The CDR3 DNA is TGTGCCAGCAGCTTAAGGCGAGAGGGGACAGGAGATAAGCCCCAGCATTTT. Translating gives CASSLRREGTGDKPQHF.

Comments on this clone: Different DNA sequences within this sample yield the same CDR3. The chain couples TRBV19 to TRBJ1-5; D call uncertain. Trimming pared 2 bases from V and 4 bases from J, leaving 3 bases between. This CDR3 region has 12 residues. Germline V gene sequence: CDR1 LNHDA, CDR2 SQIVND (reference sequence). As DNA, the CDR3 is TGTGCCAGTAGTATACGGAATCAGCCCCAGCATTTT. Its protein is CASSIRNQPQHF.

The sample holds one count of this clone. The chain couples TRBV14 to TRBJ2-2; no definite D call. The V end was cut by 0 bases, the J end by 3 bases, with 5 bases between. This CDR3 comprises 14 residues. Germline values: CDR1 SGHDN, CDR2 FVKESK. CDR3 region: CASSQDWDTGELFF. In DNA form, the CDR3 reads TGTGCCAGCAGCCAAGATTGGGACACCGGGGAGCTGTTTTTT. Full variable domain (outside the CDR3, taken from reference TRBV14 and TRBJ2-2): EAGVTQFPSHSVIEKGQTVTLRCDPISGHDNLYWYRRVMGKEIKFLLHFVKESKQDESGMPNNRFLAERTGGTYSTLKVQPAELEDSGVYFCASSQDWDTGELFFGEGSRLTVL.

This chain connects TRBV7-2 to TRBJ2-2, with D hard to call. Germline V gives CDR1 SGHTA, CDR2 FQGNSA. The CDR3 contains 14 residues. Trimming took off 5 bases at V and 1 base at J, with 8 bases between the two ends. The CDR3 protein is CASSTRQNTGELFF. The CDR3 nucleotides are TGTGCCAGCAGCACCCGACAGAACACCGGGGAGCTGTTTTTT.